The source of this T cell receptor (beta chain) is a study of T-cell reconstitution after alpha-beta-depleted transplantation in children. Study-level findings and limits: A year post-transplant, T-cell counts and diversity derived mostly from newly produced T cells. The study reportedly traced alpha-beta T cells about two months after transplant to several hundred expanded graft clones. For some patients, TCRbeta diversity was high at day 60 because of recipient T cells and thymic progenitors that survived.

The CDR3 consists of 17 residues. J gave up 6 bases and V 5 bases, and 17 bases lay outside the gene matches. Germline V lookup: CDR1 SGHKS, CDR2 YYEKEE (reference sequence). With respect to this clonotype: Its antigen is as yet unknown.

The TCRbeta library incorporated unique molecular identifiers. MiXCR was run by TCRdb on the PCR reads, yielding one entry per CDR3 protein. The sample yields around 300,000 distinct CDR3 sequences, around 10% seen once. This rearrangement joins TRBV5-5 to TRBJ2-5, with 9 bases lining up with TRBD2. The input for sequencing was PBMCs, taken before TCRalphabeta/CD19-depleted stem cell transplant. The sequence was collected from a boy in the first two years of life with acute myeloid leukemia, due to receive a stem cell transplant. The CDR3, as DNA: TGTGCCAGCAGGTCTCTAGCGGGGCATCTCATTCAAAAGACCCAGTACTTC. This translates into CASRSLAGHLIQKTQYF.